The sequence of this T cell receptor (beta chain) was determined in a study of control samples from healthy donors and cancer patients. Method: immunoSEQ multiplex PCR; TCRdb's copy keeps in-frame clones and lacks some. The repertoire holds around 100,000 clones, with approximately 90% as singletons. Germline V gene data show CDR1 as SGHVS and CDR2 as FNYEAQ. This CDR3 spans 15 amino acids. Trimming cost V 3 bases and J 3 bases, with 15 bases left between them. Sequencing input: PBMCs. The receptor was isolated from a man between 60 and 75 years old with lung cancer. The rearrangement joins TRBV7-6 to TRBJ2-7; D may be TRBD1 (6 bases). CDR3: CASSLNRAGGYEQYF. The DNA for the CDR3 is TGTGCCAGCAGCTTGAACAGGGCGGGTGGCTACGAGCAGTACTTC. The entire variable domain, with the rest obtained from reference TRBV7-6 and TRBJ2-7, is as follows: GAGVSQSPRYKVTKRGQDVALRCDPISGHVSLYWYRQALGQGPEFLTYFNYEAQQDKSGLPNDRFSAERPEGSISTLTIQRTEQRDSAMYRCASSLNRAGGYEQYFGPGTRLTVT.